This entry features one T cell receptor (beta chain) sequence. These data originate in a study of blood T cell repertoires in COVID-19. Study at large: Symptom resolution, clearance, or two negative PCRs marked the recovered donors of Cohort 3. The study drew acute and convalescent COVID-19 samples from the United States, Italy and Spain.

In the study's own analysis: The assay estimated nucleated cells by amplifying reference gene primers. Using immunoSEQ multiplex PCR, the repertoire was profiled, and TCRdb retains in-frame clones only, with some absent. The DNA gave D and trimming, while V, J and clone size come from that table. This sample has under 150,000 clones, with nearly 85% found just once. The V end lost 0 bases, the J end lost 7 bases, and 13 bases lay between the germline ends. This CDR3 contains 14 residues. Germline CDR1 is MGHRA and CDR2 is YSYEKL. Sample: PBMCs or T cells enriched from blood (not recorded which). V and J are TRBV4-1 and TRBJ2-7; tentatively, D is TRBD1 (6 bases). The clonotype was recovered from a man aged 45-65 years in a cohort exposed to, infected with or recovered from COVID-19 (not recorded which). The CDR3 DNA follows: TGCGCCAGCAGCCAAGATAAGGAAGGGGGAGAGCAGTACTTC. This encodes CASSQDKEGGEQYF.